These 18 T cell receptor beta chains were all obtained from the same sample, sequenced in a study of blood T cell repertoires in COVID-19. The repertoire was sequenced with immunoSEQ multiplex PCR; TCRdb's copy has only in-frame clones and lacks some. The sample carries some 290,000 clones, 80% to 85% recorded once. The source material was peripheral blood. All receptors come from a woman aged 55-70 years with active or convalescent COVID-19.

The gene calls are TRBV18 and TRBJ2-1, with TRBD2 as a possible D gene (6 bases). Trimming left V 0 bases short and J 8 bases short, with 23 bases between. The CDR3 is 18 amino acids. Germline loops: CDR1 KGHSH, CDR2 LQKENI. The CDR3 DNA sequence: TGTGCCAGCTCACCACCGGGGAGGTCAGCTCACACCGGGCATGAGCAGTTCTTC. It translates to CASSPPGRSAHTGHEQFF.

The V call is TRBV5-1, the J call TRBJ1-1, with D hard to call. The V gene's germline CDR1 is SGHRS and CDR2 YFSETQ. Trimming left V 2 bases short and J 4 bases short, with 6 bases between. This CDR3 comprises 12 residues. The CDR3 spells CASSFVGTEAFF. The CDR3 DNA is TGCGCCAGCAGCTTTGTCGGCACTGAAGCTTTCTTT.

The chain combines TRBV7-9 with TRBJ2-1, with D possibly being TRBD1 (5 bases). Trimming pared 2 bases from V and 4 bases from J, leaving 9 bases between. The CDR3 sequence is 14 residues long. From germline, CDR1 is SEHNR and CDR2 FQNEAQ (reference sequence). The CDR3 sequence: CASSLLQEYNEQFF. The CDR3 DNA is TGTGCCAGCAGCTTATTACAGGAGTACAATGAGCAGTTCTTC.

This chain uses TRBV10-3 with TRBJ2-7, with TRBD2 as a possible D gene (5 bases). The germline V and J ends were trimmed by 2 bases and 5 bases, with 10 bases remaining between them. Germline V CDR1 and CDR2: ENHRY, SYGVKD. The CDR3 contains 13 residues. DNA of the CDR3: TGTGCCATCAGTGAGCTGAGGGCCGACGAGCAGTACTTC. It is translated as CAISELRADEQYF.

This sequence joins TRBV7-9 and TRBJ1-5; D unclear. The CDR3 length is 12 residues. The germline CDR1 and CDR2 sequences are SEHNR and FQNEAQ (reference sequence). The V and J ends lost 3 bases and 5 bases respectively, with 5 bases between them. Here the CDR3 reads CASSFTDQPQHF. The CDR3 region has the DNA TGTGCCAGCAGCTTCACGGATCAGCCCCAGCATTTT.

The chain is built from TRBV7-2 and TRBJ1-2, with 9 nucleotides matching TRBD1. Germline V gene sequence: CDR1 SGHTA, CDR2 FQGNSA. The CDR3 contains 17 residues. Trimming at V came to 0 bases and at J to 4 bases, leaving 9 bases not matched to a gene. The chain's CDR3 is CASSLAGQGQGGYGYTF. The CDR3 bases are TGTGCCAGCAGCTTAGCTGGACAGGGGCAAGGTGGCTATGGCTACACCTTC.

The chain employs TRBV30 and TRBJ2-7; a weak D match, TRBD1 (6 bases). In germline, CDR1 is GTSNPN, CDR2 SVGIG (reference sequence). CDR3 length: 13 amino acids. V was trimmed by 0 bases and J by 2 bases, leaving 8 bases between them. The CDR3 region is CAWSVGQPYEQYF. CDR3 bases: TGTGCCTGGAGTGTAGGACAGCCCTACGAGCAGTACTTC.

The chain uses TRBV6-5 and TRBJ1-1, with a possible D match to TRBD1 (6 bases). Germline-derived CDR1 and CDR2 are MNHEY and SVGAGI. This CDR3 is 14 amino acids long. Trimming took 6 bases from V and 0 from J, leaving 11 bases between them. The CDR3 reads CASRQGSMNTEAFF. The CDR3 DNA follows: TGTGCCAGCAGGCAGGGGAGCATGAACACTGAAGCTTTCTTT.

The V and J genes are TRBV12-3 or TRBV12-4 and TRBJ2-7, with TRBD1 matching 8 bases. The trim removed 3 bases at V and 12 bases at J, leaving 7 bases unmatched. The length of the CDR3 is 12 residues. The CDR3 DNA sequence: TGTGCCAGCAGTTTGGTCAGGGGGCCTCGGTACTTC. Translation: CASSLVRGPRYF.

The J gene is TRBJ1-1, the V gene TRBV6-2 or TRBV6-3; the match to TRBD1 covers 9 bases. This CDR3 has 16 residues. V was pared by 7 bases and J by 1 base, with 10 bases of the junction left unmatched. Looked up from germline, CDR1 is MNHEY and CDR2 is SVGEGT. DNA for the CDR3: TGTGCCAGCATCCCCGCACCGGGACAGGGGAACACTGAAGCTTTCTTT. Protein: CASIPAPGQGNTEAFF.

The chain combines TRBV5-5 with TRBJ2-7; 8 bases align to TRBD1. The CDR3 totals 14 residues. Trimming at V came to 3 bases and at J to 3 bases, leaving 5 bases not matched to a gene. Germline V gene lookup returns CDR1 SGHKS and CDR2 YYEKEE (reference sequence). This chain's CDR3 is CASSSGQGYYEQYF. CDR3 DNA sequence: TGTGCCAGCAGCTCCGGACAGGGATACTACGAGCAGTACTTC.

This rearrangement joins TRBV15 to TRBJ2-6; D is uncertain. Trimming took off 0 bases at V and 6 bases at J, with 9 bases between the two ends. The CDR3 loop spans 15 amino acids. Germline V gene data show CDR1 as LNHNV and CDR2 as YYDKDF (reference sequence). In DNA form, the CDR3 reads TGTGCCACCAGCAGAGATGACTCGGAGGCCAACGTCCTGACTTTC. It translates to CATSRDDSEANVLTF.

The chain has TRBV29-1 and TRBJ2-1; 9 nucleotides match TRBD1. Germline V gene lookup returns CDR1 SQVTM and CDR2 ANQGSEA. V shed 4 bases and J 13 bases; nucleotides not matched to a gene: 8. The CDR3 covers 12 residues. The CDR3 protein is CSVAPPGQGQFF. DNA for the CDR3: TGCAGCGTTGCACCACCGGGACAGGGACAGTTCTTC.

CDR3 loop: CAISAGGENTEAFF. DNA for the CDR3: TGTGCCATCAGTGCTGGCGGTGAGAACACTGAAGCTTTCTTT. The chain has TRBV10-3 and TRBJ1-1; D remains unclear. CDR3 length: 14 amino acids. V lost 4 bases, J lost 1 base, and 10 bases lay in between. The germline CDR1 and CDR2 sequences are ENHRY and SYGVKD.

V is TRBV5-5 and J is TRBJ1-2, with 8 bases lining up with TRBD1. Germline loops: CDR1 SGHKS, CDR2 YYEKEE (reference sequence). The CDR3 totals 13 residues. With 4 bases clipped from V and 5 bases from J, the junction kept 4 bases outside the gene matches. In DNA form, the CDR3 reads TGTGCCAGCAGCCCGGGACAGGCGTATGGCTACACCTTC. This translates into CASSPGQAYGYTF.

The gene calls are TRBV3-1 (or the pseudogene TRBV3-2) and TRBJ1-4, with D perhaps TRBD1 (5 bases). The germline V gene has CDR1 LGHDT and CDR2 YNNKEL (reference sequence). Trimming removed 3 bases at V and 5 bases at J, with 13 bases between. The CDR3 runs 15 residues. The CDR3 region is CASSQATVPNEKLFF. CDR3 in DNA: TGTGCCAGCAGCCAGGCGACAGTCCCAAATGAAAAACTGTTTTTT.

The chain employs TRBV28 and TRBJ2-5, with D perhaps matching TRBD1 (5 bases). The length of the CDR3 is 14 residues. Between the trimmed V and J ends, which lost 3 bases and 0 bases, there was a span of 8 bases. CDR1 is MDHEN and CDR2 is SYDVKM in the germline V gene. CDR3 region: CASSFIQDQETQYF. DNA for the CDR3: TGTGCCAGCAGTTTTATACAGGACCAAGAGACCCAGTACTTC.

CDR3 in amino acids: CASSLSRRAGQTYNEQFF. CDR3 DNA sequence: TGTGCCAGCAGCTTAAGTCGTAGGGCGGGACAGACCTACAATGAGCAGTTCTTC. V usage is TRBV7-3 and J usage is TRBJ2-1; possibly TRBD1 for D (7 bases). Germline CDR1 reads SGHTA; CDR2 reads FQGTGA. CDR3 length equals 18 residues. V was shortened by 1 base and J by 2 bases, with 18 bases between the two germline ends.